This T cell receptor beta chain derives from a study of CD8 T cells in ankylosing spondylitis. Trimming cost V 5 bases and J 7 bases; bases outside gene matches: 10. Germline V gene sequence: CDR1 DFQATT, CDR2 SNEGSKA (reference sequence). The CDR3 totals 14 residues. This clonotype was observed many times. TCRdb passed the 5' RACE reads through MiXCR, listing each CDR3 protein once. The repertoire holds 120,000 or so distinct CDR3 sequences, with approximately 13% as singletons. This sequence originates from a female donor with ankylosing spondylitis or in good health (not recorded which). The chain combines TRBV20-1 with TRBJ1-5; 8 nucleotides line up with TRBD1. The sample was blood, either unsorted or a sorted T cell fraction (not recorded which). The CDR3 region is CSAERRTGRQPQHF. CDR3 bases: TGCAGTGCTGAGCGGAGGACAGGGAGGCAGCCCCAGCATTTT.